This T cell receptor (beta chain) was identified in a study of graft-versus-host responses after intestinal transplantation (dated by TCRdb to the early 2020s). Describing the broader study: Recipients received multivisceral, liver-intestinal, or isolated intestinal transplants. Samples from three later patients were sequenced in-house on an Illumina MiSeq with MiXCR processing rather than by the commercial service. Every recipient was given anti-thymocyte globulin induction, then maintenance tacrolimus and steroids for around three years. The cohort enrolled 24 intestinal transplant recipients, one of whom was a retransplant, and a few patients without pretransplant specimens were excluded. Donor T cell macrochimerism was defined as a peak of at least 4% donor T cells among recipient peripheral blood mononuclear cells. To identify alloreactive clones, pre-transplant mixed lymphocyte reaction products were sequenced and then compared with unstimulated pre-transplant donor and recipient T cells. After intestinal transplantation, graft-versus-host and host-versus-graft alloreactive T cell clones were followed in the graft, circulation and bone marrow using bulk TCR-beta CDR3 sequencing.

Paper-wide results and their limitations: High GvH to HvG T cell clonal ratios were observed in the allografts of patients with donor T cell macrochimerism. Early after transplant, peak levels of circulating GvH clones were found to be associated with declines in HvG clones. GvH clones were found in recipient bone marrow, and some of the GvH clones appeared earlier in ileal mucosa or blood, which is consistent with an intestinal mucosal origin. The conclusions were limited by the relatively low number and heterogeneity of the intestinal transplant patients.

The library was made by the immunoSEQ multiplex PCR assay. For most patients, genomic DNA was isolated using the Qiagen DNeasy Blood and Tissue Kit and was shipped frozen to Adaptive Biotechnologies for TCR sequencing. For most patients, high-throughput TCR-beta CDR3 sequencing of genomic DNA was performed by Adaptive Biotechnologies. The original pipeline was this. TCR sequencing data were retrieved from Adaptive's ImmunoSEQ software for 18 patients, whereas three other patients were processed with MiXCR and VDJtools. To correct CD4 versus CD8 sorting errors, any sequence found in both subsets at a frequency ratio below 5:1 was removed. Because the origin of CDR3 nucleotide sequences shared between donor and recipient could not be assigned, those sequences were removed. At least 2-fold expansion over unstimulated cells and a minimum CFSE-low frequency of 0.002% (template counts) or 0.001% (read counts) were required for clones to be classified as alloreactive. Mappable clones were those detected in sequenced pre-transplant spleen, lymph node, or MLR CFSE-low populations of the donor or recipient. The cumulative frequency of alloreactive clones was calculated as a percentage of all sequences, weighted by copy number. TCRdb obtained this table from immuneACCESS and retained in-frame rearrangements with V and J assigned. These tables miss some clones; where compared with another copy, unresolved V genes account for less than half of the shortfall, and the remainder is unexplained. D and trimming were read from the DNA, whereas the V and J calls and clone size are those reported in that table. The sample table lists under 20,000 clones, about a third of them with a count of one. Of the sample, roughly 2% falls within the top ten clones.

The meaning of the sample's time point label: cells obtained before transplantation from donor or recipient. In mixed lymphocyte reactions, some 200,000 CFSE-labeled pre-transplant responders were plated with some 200,000 irradiated violet-dye-labeled stimulators and cultured for 6 days. After the mixed lymphocyte reaction, proliferating CD3+CD4+CFSE-low and CD3+CD8+CFSE-low responder cells were FACS-sorted on a BD Influx sorter. In the case of this clone: No clone much larger than this one lies a single base away; base qualities are absent.

The germline V gene gives CDR1 as SQVTM and CDR2 as ANQGSEA. The cysteine opens and the phenylalanine closes a CDR3 of 12 amino acids. The sequence is cut down to CDR3 DNA, 36 bases in frame from base 1. V sheds 8 bases and J sheds 4 bases, leaving 12 bases between their ends. Sequenced here: alloreactive CD4+ T cells from a mixed lymphocyte reaction culture, sampled before transplantation. Read against the paper, the sample's cell subset or site label means: CFSE-low proliferating T cells sorted from roughly 6-day pre-transplant mixed lymphocyte reaction (GvH or HvG direction). This sequence was found in a human patient who was an organ donor for intestinal transplantation. Recombination linked TRBV29-1 to TRBJ1-5, and the D gene may be TRBD1, 6 bases matching. The bases are TGCAGCACCCTCACAGGGAATCAGCCCCAGCATTTT. This encodes CSTLTGNQPQHF.